This T cell receptor (beta chain) was obtained from a study of shared clonotypes between healthy human individuals. CDR3 size: 15 residues. In germline, CDR1 is SGHRS, CDR2 YFSETQ. Trimming shortened V by 3 bases and J by 8 bases, and 20 bases separated the two germline ends. Sequencing was performed with immunoSEQ multiplex PCR; in TCRdb, only in-frame clones are kept and a portion is missing. In the table there are around 1.1 million clones, around three quarters of which are singletons. The material sequenced was memory CD4+ T cells from PBMCs. Specified subset: CD45RA-negative fraction. This TCR was sampled from a man between 18 and 29 years old in good health. Some clones in this sample may be carry-over from other donors' samples. The genes are TRBV5-1 and TRBJ2-5; TRBD2 might be the D (6 bases). For the CDR3, the DNA is TGCGCCAGCAGCTGGATACTAGCCCGCGGGGAAACCCAGTACTTC. Protein: CASSWILARGETQYF.